Shown below are 2 T cell receptor beta chains from a single sample sequenced in a study of cytomegalovirus exposure and HLA in healthy donors. Assay used: immunoSEQ multiplex PCR; TCRdb lists only in-frame clones, some missing. The sample has about 110,000 clones, more than 70% seen once; the top ten hold 1.5% to 2%. The sequenced material came from PBMCs. Receptor source: a woman younger than 30 in good health and CMV-seronegative.

The chain uses TRBV29-1 and TRBJ2-2; 7 nucleotides align to TRBD2. V trimming: 4 bases; J trimming: 1 base; junction bases outside the gene matches: 3. Germline V CDR1 and CDR2: SQVTM, ANQGSEA. This CDR3 contains 14 residues. CDR3 region: CSVVPGGNTGELFF. CDR3 DNA: TGCAGCGTTGTTCCGGGGGGGAACACCGGGGAGCTGTTTTTT.

The V and J genes are TRBV5-1 and TRBJ2-4, with a possible D match to TRBD2 (7 bases). This CDR3 has 14 amino acids. Germline lookup yields CDR1 SGHRS and CDR2 YFSETQ. With 2 bases removed from V and 9 bases from J, the gap between germline ends came to 15 bases. CDR3 sequence reads: CASSLGVGGGIQYF. The CDR3 nucleotides are TGCGCCAGCAGCTTAGGGGTGGGAGGGGGCATTCAGTACTTC.